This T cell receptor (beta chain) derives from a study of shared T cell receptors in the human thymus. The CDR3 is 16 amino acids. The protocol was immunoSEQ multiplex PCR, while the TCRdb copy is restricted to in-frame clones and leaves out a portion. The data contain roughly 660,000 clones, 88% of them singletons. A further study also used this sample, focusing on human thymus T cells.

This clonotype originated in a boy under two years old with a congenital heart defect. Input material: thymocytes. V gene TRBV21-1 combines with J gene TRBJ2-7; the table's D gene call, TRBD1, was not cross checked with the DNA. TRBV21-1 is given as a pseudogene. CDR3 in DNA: TGTGCCAGCAGCAAATCTGGACAGGGAGAATTCTACGAGCAGTACTTC. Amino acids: CASSKSGQGEFYEQYF.